This entry lists 7 T cell receptor beta chains sequenced from one sample in a study of T cells in Graves' hyperthyroidism and ophthalmopathy. The source material, RNA transcripts, was used to amplify TCR beta CDR3 regions. The HTBI primer set was used in a first-round RT-PCR of the TCR CDR3. TCRdb re-analysed the multiplex PCR reads in MiXCR, keeping a single row per CDR3 protein. The data show over 700,000 distinct CDR3 sequences, 30% to 40% seen once. The sequencing input was blood. The source of these receptors is a woman in her thirties or forties with Graves' hyperthyroidism.

DNA of the CDR3: TGTGCCAGCAGTTACAACCGGCTGGGATCCTACACCTTC. Its translation: CASSYNRLGSYTF. The chain joins TRBV6-5 to TRBJ1-2; D unclear. The CDR3 runs 13 residues. CDR1 is MNHEY, CDR2 SVGAGI, per germline. Between the trimmed V and J ends, which lost 2 bases and 10 bases, there was a span of 14 bases.

The CDR3 spells CASSLLRIPHEQYF. The CDR3 DNA reads TGTGCCAGCAGCCTACTTCGGATTCCCCACGAGCAGTACTTC. The V gene is TRBV11-2, the J gene TRBJ2-7; D not resolved. Trimming shortened V by 5 bases and J by 5 bases, and 16 bases separated the two germline ends. The length of the CDR3 is 14 residues. The germline V gene encodes CDR1 SGHAT and CDR2 FQNNGV.

The CDR3 is CSAVEGGNTEAFF. Here the CDR3 DNA reads TGCAGTGCCGTCGAGGGAGGGAACACTGAAGCTTTCTTT. The chain has TRBV20-1 and TRBJ1-1; no clear D. V was clipped by 6 bases and J by 1 base, with 12 bases between them. This CDR3 has 13 amino acids. Germline V gene data show CDR1 as DFQATT and CDR2 as SNEGSKA (reference sequence).

The gene calls are TRBV24-1 and TRBJ2-1; 11 bases map to TRBD1. This CDR3 region has 16 residues. J lost 4 bases, V lost 3 bases, and 4 bases had no gene match. Germline CDR1 and CDR2: KGHDR and SFDVKD. The CDR3 loop is CATSDIGQGAYNEQFF. In DNA, the CDR3 is TGTGCCACCAGTGATATAGGACAGGGGGCATACAATGAGCAGTTCTTC.

The chain has TRBV7-2 and TRBJ1-1, with D possibly TRBD1 on 5 matching bases. Germline CDR1 SGHTA, CDR2 FQGNSA. The CDR3 has 14 residues. Deletions cut 8 bases from V and 1 base from J, with 14 bases between. The CDR3 protein is CASGARGQNTEAFF. The CDR3 DNA reads as TGTGCCAGCGGGGCCCGCGGGCAGAACACTGAAGCTTTCTTT.

The gene calls are TRBV6-5 and TRBJ1-3; 11 bases agree with TRBD1. The CDR3 consists of 16 residues. Germline V CDR1 and CDR2: MNHEY, SVGAGI. Trimming took 4 bases from V and 8 from J; bases not matched to a gene: 10. The CDR3 protein is CASSLARDRGAHTIYF. The CDR3 DNA reads TGTGCCAGCAGTTTAGCCAGGGACAGGGGGGCTCACACCATATATTTT.

Regarding this clonotype: This may stem from a read error, because a much larger clone lies one nucleotide away. This chain joins TRBV19 and TRBJ1-5, with D unresolved. CDR3 length equals 15 residues. Trimming removed 1 base at V and 9 bases at J, with 16 bases between. Germline lookup yields CDR1 LNHDA and CDR2 SQIVND (reference sequence). CDR3 DNA sequence: TGTGCCAGTAGTATAGGGATAGGCGTGGATCGGCCCCAGCATTTT. Translation: CASSIGIGVDRPQHF.